This T cell receptor (beta chain) came from a study of control samples from healthy donors and cancer patients. Trimming removed 6 bases at V and 6 bases at J, with 14 bases between. This CDR3 region has 12 residues. Germline loops: CDR1 SQVTM, CDR2 ANQGSEA. Method: immunoSEQ multiplex PCR; TCRdb's copy keeps in-frame clones and lacks some. Of over 200,000 clones listed, roughly four fifths are singletons. Sequenced: PBMCs. The chain employs TRBV29-1 and TRBJ1-2; D remains unclear. This receptor was obtained from an older woman with lung cancer. The CDR3 is CSVSEGFDGYTF. Written as DNA, the CDR3 is TGCAGCGTGAGCGAGGGTTTTGATGGCTACACCTTC.